This T cell receptor beta chain was recorded in a study of blood T cell repertoires in COVID-19 (dated by TCRdb to 2018 to 2021). About the full investigation: Samples covering the acute and convalescent phases of COVID-19 were provided by collaborators in the United States, Italy and Spain. The repertoires were released in a freely available public database meant as a resource for research on the immune response to SARS-CoV-2. Nearly every sample came with metadata listing a de-identified subject ID, COVID-19 status, age in years and sex. Samples were obtained from the ongoing ImmuneRACE study (first 160 participants) and from 1,254 subjects provided by 6 global collaborators. The material from the prospective study consisted of cDNA or gDNA derived from T cells, B-cell-depleted T cells, or PBMCs. Where available, HLA class I and class II types were obtained from metadata supplied by the sample provider rather than from assay-based typing. Deeply sampled blood TCRbeta repertoires from subjects exposed to, actively infected with, or recovered from COVID-19 were included in the dataset. Findings and caveats that apply to the study as a whole: The quantity of clinical and demographic metadata differed by source and by participant and was supplied without curation.

The CDR3, from cysteine to phenylalanine, totals 13 residues. Left in the record is the CDR3 DNA by itself, 39 bases read in frame from the first base. V is pruned by 7 bases and J by 3 bases, leaving 4 bases of the junction without a gene match. CDR1 and CDR2 are read off the germline V gene as MNHEY and SVGAGI. Whole blood was collected in K2EDTA tubes by collaborating institutions according to the institutions' own protocols. For TCRbeta analysis, collaborator samples were shipped as frozen whole blood, as isolated PBMCs, or as DNA extracted from either sample type. This clone appeared once. There is no known antigen for this receptor. The record has no base qualities; no much larger clone is one base away. TCRbeta CDR3 regions were amplified from genomic DNA using the immunoSEQ Assay, a bias-controlled multiplex PCR. As for how the authors treated the data: The number of nucleated cells in each sample was estimated from the amplification of reference gene primers within the assay. To quantify the absolute abundance of each unique TCRbeta CDR3 rearrangement, sequence reads were collapsed and filtered. For each sample, productive Simpson clonality was calculated by taking the square root of Simpson's diversity index across productive rearrangements. TCRdb retrieved this table from immuneACCESS and kept in-frame rearrangements only. Not all clones are present; in checked studies, unresolved V genes account for under half, and no reason is known for the remainder. V and J calls and clone size follow that table, whereas D and trimming were derived from the DNA. This sample has 210,000 or so clones in its table, and about 83% of those were observed once. Together, the top ten hold approximately 8% of the sample.

This sequence originates from a woman aged 45-60 years with active or convalescent COVID-19. The chain links TRBV6-5 with TRBJ1-1; 8 bases in the middle match TRBD1. Material for sequencing was peripheral blood. In nucleotide form, the sequence is TGTGCCAGCAACAGGGGGATTGACACTGAAGCTTTCTTT. Its protein product is CASNRGIDTEAFF.